The sample holds many counts of the clone carrying this TCR beta chain. Using quantitative 5'-RACE with molecular barcodes, the authors made TCR beta libraries. TCRdb reprocessed the 5' RACE reads with MiXCR, giving one entry per CDR3 protein. The profile covers 15,000 to 20,000 distinct CDR3 sequences, with approximately 8% appearing a single time and roughly 30% taken by the ten largest. The data belong to a study of CD8 T cells in ankylosing spondylitis. Per the germline V gene, CDR1 is SGHRS and CDR2 is YFSETQ. The V gene end was trimmed by 4 bases and the J gene end by 5 bases; junction bases not matched to a gene: 4. The CDR3 is made up of 13 amino acids.

Sequencing used blood. The gene calls are TRBV5-1 and TRBJ2-7; 9 bases map to TRBD1. The sequence was obtained from a male donor with ankylosing spondylitis or in good health (not recorded which). The chain's CDR3 is CASSEGQGNEQYF. The CDR3 DNA reads TGCGCCAGCAGCGAGGGACAGGGCAACGAGCAGTACTTC.